This paragraph covers one T cell receptor (beta chain) sequence. This clonotype was observed many times. The target of this receptor is not known. The record has no base qualities; no much larger clone is one base away. This sample is drawn from a study of T cells after yellow fever vaccination (dated by TCRdb to between 2019 and 2020). Study-wide context: The SMART-Seq v4 Ultra Low Input RNA kit was used to prepare libraries from fractions with low cell numbers. To follow T-cell clones before and after both primary and booster YFV17D yellow fever vaccination, bulk TCR alpha and beta repertoires underwent longitudinal sequencing. The cohort comprised two healthy male donors, one aged 18 to 30 and one aged 30 to 40 years. Blood samples were taken at several timepoints before and after primary and secondary immunization, and bulk PBMC replicates and cell subsets were isolated. Here is what the overall study found, with its caveats: Most clones expanded after primary vaccination (96% of CD4 and over 80% of CD8) were re-detected after the booster, suggesting that broad memory maintenance occurred. A small share of clonotypes was detected in both CD4 and CD8 compartments, with the overlap likely arising from convergent recombination. Computational filtering was needed because FACS-sorted repertoires could contain abundant contaminating clonotypes from the bulk population. Because the study included only a couple of donors, the extent to which the findings can be generalized is limited. The secondary T-cell response was found to be weaker but faster than the primary response, with a peak reached on day 5 rather than on day 15.

In light of the paper, this sample's treatment or condition label describes: live attenuated yellow fever vaccine strain. At each blood-draw timepoint, two biological replicates of bulk PBMCs were collected. PBMCs were isolated from peripheral blood using a standard Ficoll-Paque protocol. TriZol was used to extract RNA from bulk PBMCs, CD4 and CD8 fractions, and dextramer-positive and dextramer-negative fractions. Including the terminal cysteine and phenylalanine, the CDR3 comprises 13 residues. The retained sequence is limited to the CDR3, 39 bases, with the frame set at the first base. V drops 0 bases and J drops 6 bases, leaving 6 bases in between. CDR1 SGDLS and CDR2 YYNGEE are derived from the germline V gene. The sequencer listed for this sample is Illumina NovaSeq 6000. TCR cDNA was synthesized by 5'RACE template switching, through which a universal primer site and unique molecular identifiers were introduced. Priming for cDNA synthesis came from both the TCR alpha and TCR beta constant segments. Library amplification used two PCR steps, and the second PCR step added sample barcodes and sequencing adapters. Sequencing of libraries was done on Illumina HiSeq 2500 (2x100 bp) or NovaSeq (2x150 bp). In the source study's methods: MIGEC handled demultiplexing of reads and collapsing into UMI consensus sequences, while MiXCR performed V(D)J alignment. Clonotypes responding to the vaccine were identified with edgeR on replicate PBMC samples, with the criteria of FDR below 0.01 and a log2 fold change above 5 up to day 15. CD4 or CD8 identity was assigned to each bulk clonotype according to whether the clonotype was present at higher abundance in the sequenced CD4 repertoire or the sequenced CD8 repertoire. Using fastp trimming at Q25 and MiXCR clonotype assembly, TCRdb reanalyzed the public sequencing data and kept in-frame beta chains. Each CDR3 protein gets just one entry, which takes the most common genes and DNA from the rows behind it. In this record, the V and J calls reflect TCRdb's handling and not the investigators' own analysis. The sample yields approximately 250,000 distinct CDR3 sequences; approximately 3.6% were counted once. The top ten clonotypes cover under 20% of the sample.

The receptor was isolated from a young man who received the YFV17D yellow fever vaccine. Recombination joined TRBV9 with TRBJ2-2; no D gene is confidently identified. Sequenced material: PBMCs, taken 15 days after the yellow fever booster vaccination. This receptor has the CDR3 CASSVEVAGELFF. Here is the DNA: TGTGCCAGCAGCGTAGAGGTAGCCGGGGAGCTGTTTTTT.